This TCR beta chain was captured by sequencing in a study of blood T cell repertoires in COVID-19. Study overall: COVID-19 samples collected from the United States, Italy and Spain covered acute and convalescent phases.

Original handling: Reference gene primer amplification yielded estimated nucleated cell counts. Assay used: immunoSEQ multiplex PCR; TCRdb lists only in-frame clones, some missing. V, J and clone size are taken as reported in that table, and D and trimming were inferred from the DNA itself. The sample carries 140,000 or so clones, roughly 84% recorded once. Germline V CDR1 and CDR2: MNHEY, SVGAGI. V trimming: 4 bases; J trimming: 6 bases; junction bases outside the gene matches: 3. CDR3 length: 13 residues. The receptor's source is a man in his sixties with active or convalescent COVID-19. V is TRBV6-5 and J is TRBJ1-5, with 7 bases matching TRBD1. Sequencing input: peripheral blood. The CDR3 nucleotides read TGTGCCAGCAGTTCCGACAGGGCTCAGCCCCAGCATTTT. It is translated as CASSSDRAQPQHF.